The 26 T cell receptor beta chains below were found in one sample sequenced in a study of shared clonotypes between healthy human individuals. Assay used: immunoSEQ multiplex PCR; TCRdb lists only in-frame clones, some missing. This sample has approximately 1.4 million clones, with 98% found just once. Input material: naive CD4+ T cells sorted from blood. Described subset: CD45RA+ positively selected. The source of these receptors is a young man in good health.

The rearrangement joins TRBV6-1 to TRBJ1-1, with D unresolved. V was shortened by 3 bases and J by 1 base, with 6 bases between the two germline ends. The germline V gene has CDR1 MNHNS and CDR2 SASEGT. This CDR3 has 13 residues. The CDR3 nucleotides read TGTGCCAGCAGTGACCAGACGAACACTGAAGCTTTCTTT. Encoded protein: CASSDQTNTEAFF.

The V call is TRBV10-3, the J call TRBJ2-7; 12 bases fit TRBD2. The V and J ends lost 4 bases and 7 bases, in that order; junction bases with no gene match: 8. The CDR3 extends over 15 amino acids. Germline values: CDR1 ENHRY, CDR2 SYGVKD. CDR3 sequence reads: CAISASLAGGHEQYF. The CDR3 region has the DNA TGTGCCATCAGTGCTTCACTAGCGGGAGGACATGAGCAGTACTTC.

For this clone: The sample has other DNA sequences that encode this CDR3 too. The genes are TRBV10-1 and TRBJ2-5; D is undetermined. There are 14 residues in the CDR3. V was clipped by 3 bases and J by 1 base, with 9 bases between them. Germline V gene sequence: CDR1 WNHNN, CDR2 SYGVQD (reference sequence). In nucleotides, the CDR3 is TGCGCCAGCAGTGATGGTACAGCCCAAGAGACCCAGTACTTC. Translated, it gives CASSDGTAQETQYF.

The chain carries TRBV4-3 and TRBJ2-6; 7 bases line up with TRBD1. In germline, CDR1 is LGHNA, CDR2 YSLEER. This CDR3 is built from 16 residues. J was trimmed by 0 bases and V by 4 bases; bases with no gene match: 3. CDR3 region: CASSPRQGSGANVLTF. The CDR3 DNA is TGCGCCAGCAGCCCAAGACAGGGCTCTGGGGCCAACGTCCTGACTTTC.

This clone was detected only once. The V call is TRBV29-1, the J call TRBJ2-1, with TRBD2 matching over 8 bases. V shed 4 bases and J 4 bases; nucleotides not matched to a gene: 15. This CDR3 has 17 residues. From germline, CDR1 is SQVTM and CDR2 ANQGSEA. The CDR3 spells CSVVSGINLLRYNEQFF. CDR3 DNA sequence: TGCAGCGTTGTTAGCGGGATTAATCTATTGAGGTACAATGAGCAGTTCTTC.

The rearrangement joins TRBV25-1 to TRBJ1-2; 8 bases are a match to TRBD1. Germline assignment: CDR1 MGHDK and CDR2 SYGVNS. V trimming: 4 bases; J trimming: 2 bases; junction bases outside the gene matches: 6. This CDR3 comprises 15 residues. CDR3 nucleotides: TGTGCCAGCAGTGGGAAGGACAGGGTAAACTATGGCTACACCTTC. It yields the protein CASSGKDRVNYGYTF.

A single count supports this clone. The chain couples TRBV25-1 to TRBJ2-1; the match to TRBD2 covers 7 bases. Germline V gene sequence: CDR1 MGHDK, CDR2 SYGVNS. The V gene end was trimmed by 6 bases and the J gene end by 7 bases; junction bases not matched to a gene: 6. The CDR3 has 13 residues. CDR3 in amino acids: CASSRGRANEQFF. The CDR3 DNA sequence: TGTGCCAGCAGCAGAGGGAGGGCAAATGAGCAGTTCTTC.

The chain links TRBV7-9 to TRBJ2-7; 11 bases match TRBD2. Trimming cost V 4 bases and J 0 bases; bases outside gene matches: 5. This CDR3 has 16 residues. Looked up from germline, CDR1 is SEHNR and CDR2 is FQNEAQ (reference sequence). The CDR3 protein is CASSWGGTSGSYEQYF. The CDR3 DNA is TGTGCCAGCAGCTGGGGGGGGACTAGCGGCTCCTACGAGCAGTACTTC.

The gene calls are TRBV19 and TRBJ1-5; D is ambiguous. Trimming pared 3 bases from V and 9 bases from J, leaving 6 bases between. Germline CDR1 reads LNHDA; CDR2 reads SQIVND (reference sequence). The CDR3 spans 11 residues. CDR3 in amino acids: CASSMPGPQHF. DNA of the CDR3: TGTGCCAGTAGTATGCCGGGGCCCCAGCATTTT.

The V gene is TRBV7-9, the J gene TRBJ2-1; 8 bases map to TRBD1. Per the germline V gene, CDR1 is SEHNR and CDR2 is FQNEAQ (reference sequence). The CDR3 extends over 17 amino acids. Trimming at V came to 3 bases and at J to 3 bases, leaving 10 bases not matched to a gene. DNA for the CDR3: TGTGCCAGCAGCTTGGGGGCAGGGGGCTTCATCTACAATGAGCAGTTCTTC. This gives the protein CASSLGAGGFIYNEQFF.

The genes are TRBV28 and TRBJ1-2; D may be TRBD1 (6 bases). The CDR3 spans 14 residues. The germline V and J ends were trimmed by 1 base and 8 bases, with 14 bases remaining between them. CDR1 and CDR2 from the germline V gene are MDHEN and SYDVKM. The CDR3 sequence: CASSLSSGAGGYTF. CDR3 DNA: TGTGCCAGCAGTTTATCATCAGGGGCAGGAGGCTACACCTTC.

V usage is TRBV19 and J usage is TRBJ2-7, with TRBD1 identical over 8 bases. J was trimmed by 0 bases and V by 10 bases; bases with no gene match: 8. The CDR3 runs 14 residues. Germline CDR1 is LNHDA and CDR2 is SQIVND (reference sequence). The CDR3 region is CATRDRGASYEQYF. The CDR3 coding sequence is TGTGCCACCCGTGACAGGGGAGCCTCCTACGAGCAGTACTTC.

In DNA form, the CDR3 reads TGCAGCGTCTCCGGACTAGCGGGAGGGGTTGAGACCCAGTACTTC. Its protein product is CSVSGLAGGVETQYF. The chain joins TRBV29-1 to TRBJ2-5; 15 bases line up with TRBD2. Looked up from germline, CDR1 is SQVTM and CDR2 is ANQGSEA. The CDR3 extends over 15 amino acids. J lost 5 bases, V lost 6 bases, and 7 bases had no gene match.

V gene TRBV5-4 combines with J gene TRBJ2-1; D may be TRBD2 (5 bases). With 1 base removed from V and 2 bases from J, the gap between germline ends came to 13 bases. Germline values: CDR1 SGHNT, CDR2 YYREEE (reference sequence). This CDR3 spans 16 amino acids. DNA of the CDR3: TGTGCCAGCAGCTTGACTTTTGAAGCGGCCTACAATGAGCAGTTCTTC. This translates into CASSLTFEAAYNEQFF.

With regard to this clone: This CDR3 is also generated by other DNA sequences in the sample. The chain is built from TRBV28 and TRBJ1-5; the D gene is possibly TRBD1 (6 bases). Trimming left V 7 bases short and J 6 bases short, with 10 bases between. Germline V gene data show CDR1 as MDHEN and CDR2 as SYDVKM. There are 12 residues in the CDR3. The CDR3 sequence is CASTPGVQPQHF. In DNA form, the CDR3 reads TGTGCCAGCACCCCAGGGGTTCAGCCCCAGCATTTT.

This rearrangement joins TRBV7-2 to TRBJ2-7; the D gene is possibly TRBD2 (5 bases). Trimming took off 3 bases at V and 3 bases at J, with 12 bases between the two ends. Germline CDR1 SGHTA, CDR2 FQGNSA. The length of the CDR3 is 14 residues. The CDR3 sequence: CASSLASRRYEQYF. The CDR3 DNA follows: TGTGCCAGCAGCTTGGCTAGCCGGCGCTACGAGCAGTACTTC.

The rearrangement links TRBV18 to TRBJ1-1, with unresolved D. Trimming pared 2 bases from V and 3 bases from J, leaving 10 bases between. The germline gives CDR1 KGHSH, CDR2 LQKENI. The length of the CDR3 is 14 residues. CDR3 loop: CASSPGNSYTEAFF. For the CDR3, the DNA is TGTGCCAGCTCACCAGGAAACAGCTACACTGAAGCTTTCTTT. The whole variable domain, filled in from reference TRBV18 and TRBJ1-1, reads NAGVMQNPRHLVRRRGQEARLRCSPMKGHSHVYWYRQLPEEGLKFMVYLQKENIIDESGMPKERFSAEFPKEGPSILRIQQVVRGDSAAYFCASSPGNSYTEAFFGQGTRLTVV.

The chain recombines TRBV18 with TRBJ2-1; D is possibly TRBD1 or TRBD2 (7 bases each). Trimming cost V 4 bases and J 0 bases, with 13 bases left between them. CDR3 length equals 16 residues. Germline CDR1 KGHSH, CDR2 LQKENI. CDR3 in amino acids: CASSQRDRISYNEQFF. CDR3 bases: TGTGCCAGCTCACAGCGGGACAGAATCTCCTACAATGAGCAGTTCTTC.

V gene TRBV2 combines with J gene TRBJ2-2; 12 positions agree with TRBD2. The germline V gene has CDR1 SNHLY and CDR2 FYNNEI. V shed 6 bases, J shed 5 bases, and the junction held 4 bases outside the gene matches. This CDR3 spans 15 amino acids. The CDR3 DNA is TGTGCCAGCAGCGCACTAGCGGGAGGTACCGGGGAGCTGTTTTTT. Its translation is CASSALAGGTGELFF.

The chain recombines TRBV27 with TRBJ2-1; 11 positions agree with TRBD1. Trimming cost V 8 bases and J 4 bases; bases outside gene matches: 4. CDR1 MNHEY and CDR2 SMNVEV come from the germline V gene (reference sequence). The CDR3 has 14 residues. The CDR3 DNA follows: TGTGCCAGCGTCGGACAGGGGGCTTACAATGAGCAGTTCTTC. Translation gives CASVGQGAYNEQFF.

The chain uses TRBV4-3 and TRBJ2-3, with D possibly matching TRBD1 (5 bases). Germline values: CDR1 LGHNA, CDR2 YSLEER. The V end lost 0 bases, the J end lost 2 bases, and 12 bases lay between the germline ends. There are 16 residues in the CDR3. The CDR3 spells CASSQDLTDFTDTQYF. CDR3 coding DNA: TGCGCCAGCAGCCAAGATCTGACAGACTTCACAGATACGCAGTATTTT.

Concerning this clone: The conserved final phenylalanine or tryptophan is absent from the CDR3, which likely points to a read error. The limits of the CDR3 on the DNA are not certain, so only TCRdb's listed CDR3 is given. The J gene is TRBJ2-4, the V gene TRBV20-1; the table's TRBD1 call for D was not verified on the DNA. Counting both end residues, the CDR3 totals 10 amino acids. The germline V gene encodes CDR1 DFQATT and CDR2 SNEGSKA (reference sequence). The CDR3 sequence is CSALTGAQDL.

The V and J genes are TRBV15 and TRBJ2-1; possible D gene TRBD2, 6 bases. CDR1 is LNHNV, CDR2 YYDKDF, per germline (reference sequence). This CDR3 comprises 14 residues. Trimming shortened V by 2 bases and J by 5 bases, and 10 bases separated the two germline ends. Here the CDR3 DNA reads TGTGCCACCAGCAGAAAGAGGAGGGACAATGAGCAGTTCTTC. Residues: CATSRKRRDNEQFF. The full variable domain, its missing parts supplied by reference TRBV15 and TRBJ2-1, is DAMVIQNPRYQVTQFGKPVTLSCSQTLNHNVMYWYQQKSSQAPKLLFHYYDKDFNNEADTPDNFQSRRPNTSFCFLDIRSPGLGDTAMYLCATSRKRRDNEQFFGPGTRLTVL.

The V and J genes are TRBV18 and TRBJ2-7, with 7 bases fitting TRBD2. The CDR3 is 18 amino acids. The germline V gene has CDR1 KGHSH and CDR2 LQKENI. Trimming cost V 6 bases and J 1 base; bases outside gene matches: 18. In nucleotides, the CDR3 is TGTGCCAGCTCGCAGACTACCTCTACTGGCGGGAGTTCCTACGAGCAGTACTTC. Translated: CASSQTTSTGGSSYEQYF.

In its sample, this clone was seen once. This rearrangement joins TRBV4-1 to TRBJ2-5; 12 nucleotides align to TRBD2. J lost 5 bases, V lost 3 bases, and 13 bases had no gene match. Germline CDR1 reads MGHRA; CDR2 reads YSYEKL. This CDR3 spans 18 amino acids. The CDR3 DNA reads TGCGCCAGCAGCCACCAACAGGCGACTAGCGGGAGAGTGGAGACCCAGTACTTC. The encoded protein is CASSHQQATSGRVETQYF.

This rearrangement joins TRBV18 to TRBJ2-7; 7 nucleotides line up with TRBD1. V shed 2 bases, J shed 6 bases, and the junction held 7 bases outside the gene matches. The CDR3 is made up of 14 amino acids. In germline, CDR1 is KGHSH, CDR2 LQKENI. CDR3 sequence (DNA): TGTGCCAGCTCACCAGGGACAGCACCCCCCGAGCAGTACTTC. It yields the protein CASSPGTAPPEQYF.